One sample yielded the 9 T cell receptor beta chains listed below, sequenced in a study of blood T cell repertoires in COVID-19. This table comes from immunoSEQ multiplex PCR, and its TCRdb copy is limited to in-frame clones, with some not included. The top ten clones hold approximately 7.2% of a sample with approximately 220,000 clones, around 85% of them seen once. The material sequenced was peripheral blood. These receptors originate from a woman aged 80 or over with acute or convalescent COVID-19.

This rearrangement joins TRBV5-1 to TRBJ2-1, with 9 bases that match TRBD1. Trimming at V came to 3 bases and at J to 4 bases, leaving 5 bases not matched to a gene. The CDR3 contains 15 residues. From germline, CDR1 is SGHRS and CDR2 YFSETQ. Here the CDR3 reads CASSSTGGPYNEQFF. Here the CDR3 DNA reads TGCGCCAGCAGCTCGACAGGGGGACCTTACAATGAGCAGTTCTTC.

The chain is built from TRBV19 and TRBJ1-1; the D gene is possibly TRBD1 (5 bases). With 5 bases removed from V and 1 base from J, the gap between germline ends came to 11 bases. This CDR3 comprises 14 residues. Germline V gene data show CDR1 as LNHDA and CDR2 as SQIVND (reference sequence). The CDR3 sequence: CASSPLQGNTEAFF. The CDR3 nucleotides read TGTGCCAGTAGTCCACTTCAGGGGAACACTGAAGCTTTCTTT.

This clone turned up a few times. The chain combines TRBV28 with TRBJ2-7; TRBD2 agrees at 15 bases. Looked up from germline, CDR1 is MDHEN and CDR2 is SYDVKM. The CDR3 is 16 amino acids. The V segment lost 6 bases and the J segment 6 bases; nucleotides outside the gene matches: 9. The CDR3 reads CASRPGLAGGRGEQYF. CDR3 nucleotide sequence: TGTGCCAGCAGACCGGGACTAGCGGGAGGCCGGGGCGAGCAGTACTTC.

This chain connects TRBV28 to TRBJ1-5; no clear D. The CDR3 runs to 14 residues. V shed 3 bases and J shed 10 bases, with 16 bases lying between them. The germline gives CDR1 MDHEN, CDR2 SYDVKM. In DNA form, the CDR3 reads TGTGCCAGCAGTTTCCCTGTTGTTAGCAGCCCCCAGCATTTT. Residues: CASSFPVVSSPQHF.

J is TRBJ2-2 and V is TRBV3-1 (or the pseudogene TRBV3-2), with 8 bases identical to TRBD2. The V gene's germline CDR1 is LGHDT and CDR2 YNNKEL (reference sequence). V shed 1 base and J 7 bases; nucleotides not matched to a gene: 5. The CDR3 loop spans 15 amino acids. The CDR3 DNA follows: TGTGCCAGCAGCCAAGGCGGGGGGTCAGGCGGGGAGCTGTTTTTT. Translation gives CASSQGGGSGGELFF.

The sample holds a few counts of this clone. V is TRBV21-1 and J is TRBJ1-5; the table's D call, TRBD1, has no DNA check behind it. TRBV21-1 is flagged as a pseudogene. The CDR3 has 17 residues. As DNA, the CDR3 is TGTGCCCACGATTCGGATAGGGGGCTGGGGAGCAATCAGCCCCAGCATTTT. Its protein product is CAHDSDRGLGSNQPQHF.

CDR3 region: CASSLTILNTGELFF. DNA for the CDR3: TGTGCCAGCAGCTTAACTATCCTAAACACCGGGGAGCTGTTTTTT. The chain links TRBV7-2 to TRBJ2-2; D unresolved. The V gene's germline CDR1 is SGHTA and CDR2 FQGNSA. V lost 2 bases to trimming and J lost 2 bases, with 9 bases between them. The CDR3 is 15 residues long.

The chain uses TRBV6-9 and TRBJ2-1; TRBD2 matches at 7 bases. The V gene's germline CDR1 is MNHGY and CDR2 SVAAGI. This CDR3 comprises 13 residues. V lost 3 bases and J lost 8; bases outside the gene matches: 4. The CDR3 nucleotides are TGTGCCAGCAGTTACGGGGGGTGGGATGAGCAGTTCTTC. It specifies CASSYGGWDEQFF.

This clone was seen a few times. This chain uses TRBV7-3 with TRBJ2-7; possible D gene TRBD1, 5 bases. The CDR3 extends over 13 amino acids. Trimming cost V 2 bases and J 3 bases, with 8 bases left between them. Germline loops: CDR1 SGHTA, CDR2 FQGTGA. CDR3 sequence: CASSLQGNYEQYF. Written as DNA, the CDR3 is TGTGCCAGCAGCTTACAGGGTAACTACGAGCAGTACTTC.